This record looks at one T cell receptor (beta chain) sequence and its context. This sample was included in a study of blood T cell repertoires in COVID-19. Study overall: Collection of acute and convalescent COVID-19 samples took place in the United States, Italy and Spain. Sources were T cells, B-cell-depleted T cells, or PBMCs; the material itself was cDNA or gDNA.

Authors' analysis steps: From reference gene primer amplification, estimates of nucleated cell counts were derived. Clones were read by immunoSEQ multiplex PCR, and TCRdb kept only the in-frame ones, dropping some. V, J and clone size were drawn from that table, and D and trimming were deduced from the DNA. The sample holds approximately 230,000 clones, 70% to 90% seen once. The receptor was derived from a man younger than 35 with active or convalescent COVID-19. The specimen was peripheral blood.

The CDR3 region is CASSQVNSGGEETQYF. CDR3 nucleotides: TGTGCCAGCAGCCAAGTAAATAGCGGGGGTGAAGAGACCCAGTACTTC. The V and J genes are TRBV14 and TRBJ2-5, with 9 bases lining up with TRBD2. The trim removed 1 base at V and 3 bases at J, leaving 6 bases unmatched. Germline V gives CDR1 SGHDN, CDR2 FVKESK. The CDR3 is 16 residues long.